Here is one T cell receptor (beta chain) with its context. Its antigen is undetermined. Germline-derived CDR1 and CDR2 are SEHNR and FQNEAQ (reference sequence). V was clipped by 1 base and J by 0 bases, with 4 bases between them. This CDR3 is built from 14 residues. Baseline was the first blood sampling point, followed by cycle 4 day 1 and cycle 7 day 1. Sequenced by immunoSEQ multiplex PCR; TCRdb stores in-frame clones only, minus some. The repertoire includes nearly 70,000 clones, roughly 89% of them detected once, and 8% to 10% sits in the top ten. The sample originates from a study of OX40 agonist ivuxolimab in advanced cancers. Study-level information: The study treated patients with ivuxolimab, an agonistic anti-OX40 (CD134) antibody. Partial responses were seen in three patients, one with hepatocellular carcinoma and two with cutaneous melanoma. The study's findings and limits: The study found that CD8+ T cells averaged more expanded clones than CD4+.

The sequencing used CD4+ or CD8+ T cells sorted from blood, collected in a trial of the OX40 agonist ivuxolimab. The chain combines TRBV7-9 with TRBJ1-5; D is undetermined. This TCR derives from an adult with an advanced solid tumor such as melanoma, head and neck, liver or kidney cancer. This CDR3 is CASSLEGSNQPQHF. The DNA for the CDR3 is TGTGCCAGCAGCTTAGAGGGTAGCAATCAGCCCCAGCATTTT.